Following are 18 T cell receptor beta chains from one sample sequenced in a study of beta chain features in type 1 diabetes. Of the isolated RNA, all was reverse transcribed, and so the sequenced material was expressed TCRB transcripts. Profiled with immunoSEQ multiplex PCR; TCRdb holds only in-frame clones, not every one. Of roughly 340,000 clones in the sample, about 12% were seen once. Study conclusions and caveats: Shortening that was moderate but significant affected the TCRB CDR3s of Type 1 diabetes patients in all four CD4+ subsets.

The antigens for these receptors are not known. Sequencing was performed on naive CD4+ T cells from blood. The source of these receptors is a woman younger than 30 with type 1 diabetes.

V usage is TRBV14 and J usage is TRBJ2-1, with 10 bases lining up with TRBD1. The CDR3 spans 15 residues. CDR1 and CDR2 (germline): SGHDN, FVKESK. V shed 4 bases and J 7 bases; nucleotides not matched to a gene: 7. The CDR3 loop is CASSRGTGVGNEQFF. As DNA, the CDR3 is TGTGCCAGCAGCCGCGGGACAGGGGTTGGGAATGAGCAGTTCTTC.

This clone has only a few counts. The chain employs TRBV5-1 and TRBJ2-1; 7 bases match TRBD1. The CDR3 is 15 amino acids. V trimming: 2 bases; J trimming: 6 bases; junction bases outside the gene matches: 8. Germline lookup yields CDR1 SGHRS and CDR2 YFSETQ. In DNA, the CDR3 is TGCGCCAGCAGCTTAGCGAGACAGGGCCTCAATGAGCAGTTCTTC. This gives the protein CASSLARQGLNEQFF.

The chain recombines TRBV12-5 with TRBJ1-1, with D unclear. Trimming pared 5 bases from V and 4 bases from J, leaving 5 bases between. CDR3 length: 11 amino acids. Germline CDR1 reads LGHNT; CDR2 reads FRNRAP. The CDR3 DNA is TGTGCTAGTGGTCTTATCACTGAAGCTTTCTTT. Encoded protein: CASGLITEAFF.

V usage is TRBV9 and J usage is TRBJ2-3, with D possibly TRBD1 on 5 matching bases. This CDR3 is 14 amino acids long. V lost 3 bases to trimming and J lost 4 bases, with 12 bases between them. CDR1 and CDR2 (germline): SGDLS, YYNGEE. CDR3 protein: CASSGQTASDTQYF. The DNA of the CDR3 is TGTGCCAGCAGCGGACAGACAGCGTCAGATACGCAGTATTTT.

The J gene is TRBJ2-2, the V gene TRBV6-6; D may be TRBD1 (5 bases). The CDR3 has 15 amino acids. The V end was cut by 4 bases, the J end by 4 bases, with 13 bases between. Germline CDR1 is MNHNY and CDR2 is SVGAGI (reference sequence). The CDR3 spells CASSSPGQGTGELFF. The DNA of the CDR3 is TGTGCCAGCAGTTCGCCAGGGCAGGGCACCGGGGAGCTGTTTTTT.

This clone was observed a handful of times. V is TRBV29-1 and J is TRBJ2-7, with 7 nucleotides matching TRBD2. The CDR3 loop spans 12 amino acids. Germline CDR1 SQVTM, CDR2 ANQGSEA. The V segment lost 6 bases and the J segment 5 bases; nucleotides outside the gene matches: 7. DNA for the CDR3: TGCAGCGTAAGGACTAGGCGAGACGAGCAGTACTTC. Translated: CSVRTRRDEQYF.

The V gene is TRBV13, the J gene TRBJ1-3; D may be TRBD1 (6 bases). CDR1 is PRHDT and CDR2 is FYEKMQ in the germline V gene (reference sequence). This CDR3 is 16 amino acids long. V was cut by 5 bases and J by 2 bases, with 16 bases left in between. The CDR3 nucleotides are TGTGCCAGCAGCCCCGGGAGGGGGACGACTGGAAACACCATATATTTT. Translating it yields CASSPGRGTTGNTIYF.

This clone was seen a handful of times. The CDR3 here is CASSRTDSNQPQHF. Here the CDR3 DNA reads TGTGCCAGCAGCCGAACAGATAGCAATCAGCCCCAGCATTTT. This chain uses TRBV6-6 with TRBJ1-5; no clear D gene. This CDR3 region has 14 residues. Germline loops: CDR1 MNHNY, CDR2 SVGAGI (reference sequence). Trimming pared 6 bases from V and 0 bases from J, leaving 9 bases between.

This clone occurred a few times. This sequence joins TRBV10-3 and TRBJ2-5; 9 nucleotides align to TRBD1. The junction had 7 bases not matched to a gene; V was cut back by 10 bases and J by 4 bases. Germline assignment: CDR1 ENHRY and CDR2 SYGVKD. CDR3 length: 13 residues. The chain's CDR3 is CATAGQGGETQYF. CDR3 nucleotide sequence: TGTGCCACCGCGGGACAGGGAGGAGAGACCCAGTACTTC.

This clone turned up a few times. V is TRBV4-3 and J is TRBJ2-4; D ambiguous. Looked up from germline, CDR1 is LGHNA and CDR2 is YSLEER. This CDR3 is built from 15 residues. Trimming shortened V by 1 base and J by 0 bases, and 7 bases separated the two germline ends. The CDR3 protein is CASSQVALAKNIQYF. The CDR3 nucleotides are TGCGCCAGCAGCCAAGTCGCGCTAGCCAAAAACATTCAGTACTTC.

This clone was counted a few times. The genes are TRBV29-1 and TRBJ2-3, with 7 bases aligning to TRBD1. Germline CDR1 and CDR2: SQVTM and ANQGSEA. Trimming at V came to 7 bases and at J to 4 bases, leaving 14 bases not matched to a gene. The CDR3 totals 15 residues. This chain's CDR3 is CSALRDSGSADTQYF. CDR3 DNA sequence: TGCAGCGCCTTAAGGGACAGCGGAAGCGCAGATACGCAGTATTTT.

This clone was seen more than once but under ten times. The chain carries TRBV19 and TRBJ2-1; no clear D. The CDR3 is 12 amino acids. V gave up 1 base and J gave up 10 bases, with 8 bases separating them. CDR1 and CDR2 from the germline V gene are LNHDA and SQIVND (reference sequence). CDR3 bases: TGTGCCAGTAGTATAGGGCGGTGGGAGCAGTTCTTC. Translating it yields CASSIGRWEQFF.

This clone was seen a few times. This sequence joins TRBV18 and TRBJ2-7, with D possibly being TRBD1 (6 bases). CDR1 is KGHSH and CDR2 is LQKENI in the germline V gene. V was clipped by 3 bases and J by 2 bases, with 14 bases between them. The CDR3 loop spans 15 amino acids. Here the CDR3 reads CASSPSAGETYEQYF. The CDR3 region has the DNA TGTGCCAGCTCACCGTCGGCAGGGGAAACCTACGAGCAGTACTTC.

V usage is TRBV28 and J usage is TRBJ2-1, with D maybe TRBD2 (7 bases). This CDR3 region has 16 residues. The germline V and J ends were trimmed by 8 bases and 4 bases, with 21 bases remaining between them. The germline V gene has CDR1 MDHEN and CDR2 SYDVKM. The CDR3 loop reads CASLGRGASGYNEQFF. The CDR3 nucleotides read TGTGCCAGCTTAGGCCGGGGGGCTAGCGGTTACAATGAGCAGTTCTTC.

This clone was observed a few times. This chain uses TRBV30 with TRBJ2-7; weak D call: TRBD2 (6 bases). This CDR3 is 16 amino acids long. Germline CDR1 reads GTSNPN; CDR2 reads SVGIG (reference sequence). The V end was cut by 5 bases, the J end by 3 bases, with 23 bases between. The DNA for the CDR3 is TGTGCCTGGGGTGGGGTGCGAAGGAGGGAGAGCTACGAGCAGTACTTC. Its protein is CAWGGVRRRESYEQYF.

This clone was seen more than once but under ten times. This chain uses TRBV30 with TRBJ1-1, with TRBD1 identical over 7 bases. Germline CDR1 reads GTSNPN; CDR2 reads SVGIG (reference sequence). Trimming took 3 bases from V and 5 from J; bases not matched to a gene: 12. The CDR3 covers 15 residues. CDR3 sequence: CAWSRTDRAGTEAFF. Here the CDR3 DNA reads TGTGCCTGGAGCCGAACCGACAGGGCCGGGACTGAAGCTTTCTTT. The whole variable domain, remainder taken from reference TRBV30 and TRBJ1-1, is SQTIHQWPATLVQPVGSPLSLECTVEGTSNPNLYWYRQAAGRGLQLLFYSVGIGQISSEVPQNLSASRPQDRQFILSSKKLLLSDSGFYLCAWSRTDRAGTEAFFGQGTRLTVV.

The chain employs TRBV18 and TRBJ1-5, with no clear D. The CDR3 sequence is 14 residues long. Germline lookup yields CDR1 KGHSH and CDR2 LQKENI. Trimming took off 2 bases at V and 7 bases at J, with 12 bases between the two ends. The CDR3 loop is CASSPSSSVQPQHF. CDR3 sequence (DNA): TGTGCCAGCTCACCAAGTTCCTCGGTCCAGCCCCAGCATTTT.

A few counts support this clone. Distinct nucleotide sequences in the sample also encode this CDR3. The chain couples TRBV4-3 to TRBJ2-5, with 12 bases matching TRBD2. J lost 5 bases, V lost 1 base, and 2 bases had no gene match. Germline-derived CDR1 and CDR2 are LGHNA and YSLEER. CDR3 length: 15 residues. The CDR3 spells CASSQGLAGGETQYF. CDR3 DNA: TGCGCCAGCAGCCAAGGGCTAGCGGGGGGGGAGACCCAGTACTTC.